This is a list of T cell receptor beta chains from one sample in a study of blood T cell repertoires in COVID-19. Using immunoSEQ multiplex PCR, the repertoire was profiled, and TCRdb retains in-frame clones only, with some absent. The sample carries about 270,000 clones, approximately 81% recorded once. Sequenced: peripheral blood. These receptors were taken from a woman aged 55-75 years with active or convalescent COVID-19. CDR3s include the opening cysteine and the closing phenylalanine or tryptophan. The D gene is left open where the match is weak. Size is omitted from some rows. Given values are once, few, many or a class for expanded clones.

TRBV19,once,TRBJ1-1,.,TGTGCCAGTACCCCCAGGGGAGGGCGGACTGAAGCTTTCTTT,CASTPRGGRTEAFF
TRBV9,few,TRBJ2-1,.,TGTGCCAGCAGCGTACGCAATGAGCAGTTCTTC,CASSVRNEQFF
TRBV19,.,TRBJ1-1,.,TGTGCCAGTAGTATAGCCCGGAACACTGAAGCTTTCTTT,CASSIARNTEAFF
TRBV7-9,.,TRBJ1-1,.,TGTGCCAGCAGCTTAGTTCAGGCGGCTTTCTTT,CASSLVQAAFF
TRBV30,.,TRBJ2-1,.,TGTGCCTGGAGTGCCTACTACAATGAGCAGTTCTTC,CAWSAYYNEQFF
TRBV5-4,.,TRBJ1-1,.,TGTGCCAGCAGCTTGAGGGGGGGGACTGAAGCTTTCTTT,CASSLRGGTEAFF
TRBV29-1,.,TRBJ2-1,TRBD2,TGCAGCGTTGTAGCTAGCGGGGGAGGATCCTACAATGAGCAGTTCTTC,CSVVASGGGSYNEQFF
TRBV10-3,.,TRBJ1-2,.,TGTGCCATCAGTGAGTCGCGAGGTAGCTATGGCTACACCTTC,CAISESRGSYGYTF
TRBV14,.,TRBJ1-2,TRBD1,TGTGCCAGCAGTGGGACAGCACTCTATGGCTACACCTTC,CASSGTALYGYTF
TRBV28,.,TRBJ2-3,.,TGTGCCAGCAGTTTGGGCCAGACAGATACGCAGTATTTT,CASSLGQTDTQYF
TRBV5-4,.,TRBJ1-1,.,TGTGCCAGCAGCTTGGATGTTGCAAGCGCTATTGGTGGAGCTTTCTTT,CASSLDVASAIGGAFF